The T cell receptor beta chain described here comes from a study of T cell clones after liver transplantation. Whole-study context: TCRbeta sequencing after a pre-transplant mixed lymphocyte reaction identified graft-donor-reactive clones, later tracked in post-transplant blood. Standard immunosuppression, with no induction, continued until 12-24 months after transplant. Pre-transplant mixed lymphocyte reactions yielded third-party-reactive TCRbeta sequences as comparators for graft-donor-reactive sequences. Study results and caveats: Post-transplant, graft-donor-reactive CD4 TCRbeta sequences in blood dropped significantly in most of the 8 subjects.

Notes on this clone: Its specificity is unknown.

The germline V gene has CDR1 LNHDA and CDR2 SQIVND (reference sequence). The CDR3 loop spans 11 amino acids. Trimming pared 10 bases from V and 4 bases from J, leaving 10 bases between. TCRdb's table, derived via immunoSEQ multiplex PCR, lists solely in-frame clones and lacks some. This table has tens of thousands of clones, around 92% appearing once. The TCR was taken from a human patient who received a liver transplant. Some T cells may be transferred from the graft donor. This sample comprised CD4+ T cells from blood, obtained less than 26 months after liver transplant. The V and J genes are TRBV19 and TRBJ1-2; D ambiguous. CDR3 nucleotides: TGTGCCATCTCCGCGGGCTATGGCTACACCTTC. Its translation: CAISAGYGYTF. The entire variable domain, with the rest obtained from reference TRBV19 and TRBJ1-2, is as follows: DGGITQSPKYLFRKEGQNVTLSCEQNLNHDAMYWYRQDPGQGLRLIYYSQIVNDFQKGDIAEGYSVSREKKESFPLTVTSAQKNPTAFYLCAISAGYGYTFGSGTRLTVV.